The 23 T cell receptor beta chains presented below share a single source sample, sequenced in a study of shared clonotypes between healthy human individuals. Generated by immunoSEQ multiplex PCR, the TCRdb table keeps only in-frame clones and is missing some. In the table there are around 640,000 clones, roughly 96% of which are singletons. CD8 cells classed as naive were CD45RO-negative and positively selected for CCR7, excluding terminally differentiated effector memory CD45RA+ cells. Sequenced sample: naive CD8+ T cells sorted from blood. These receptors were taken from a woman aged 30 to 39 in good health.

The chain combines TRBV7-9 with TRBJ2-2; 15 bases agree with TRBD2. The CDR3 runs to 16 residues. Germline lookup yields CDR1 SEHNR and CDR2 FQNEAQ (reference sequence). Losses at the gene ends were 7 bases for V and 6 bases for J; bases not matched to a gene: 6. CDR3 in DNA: TGTGCCAGCACCACGGGACTAGCGGGAGGTGCCGGGGAGCTGTTTTTT. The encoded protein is CASTTGLAGGAGELFF.

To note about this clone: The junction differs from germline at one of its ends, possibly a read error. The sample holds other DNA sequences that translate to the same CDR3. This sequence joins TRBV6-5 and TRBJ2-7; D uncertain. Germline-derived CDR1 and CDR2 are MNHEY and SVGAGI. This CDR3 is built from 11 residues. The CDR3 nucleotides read TGTGCCAGCAGTTCCTCCCACGAGCAGTACTTC. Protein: CASSSSHEQYF.

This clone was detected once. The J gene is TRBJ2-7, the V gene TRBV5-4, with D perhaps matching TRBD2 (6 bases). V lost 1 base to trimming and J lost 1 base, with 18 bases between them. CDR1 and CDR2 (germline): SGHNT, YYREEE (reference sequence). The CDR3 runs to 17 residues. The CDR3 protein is CASSLSTGGLPSYEQYF. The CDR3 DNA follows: TGTGCCAGCAGCTTGTCGACTGGGGGACTTCCGTCCTACGAGCAGTACTTC.

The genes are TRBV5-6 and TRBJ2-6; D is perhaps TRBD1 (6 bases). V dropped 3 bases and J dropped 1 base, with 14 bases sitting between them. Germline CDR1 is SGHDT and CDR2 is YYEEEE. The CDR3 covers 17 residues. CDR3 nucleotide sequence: TGTGCCAGCAGCTCCGGGACATTGATTTCTGGGGCCAACGTCCTGACTTTC. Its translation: CASSSGTLISGANVLTF.

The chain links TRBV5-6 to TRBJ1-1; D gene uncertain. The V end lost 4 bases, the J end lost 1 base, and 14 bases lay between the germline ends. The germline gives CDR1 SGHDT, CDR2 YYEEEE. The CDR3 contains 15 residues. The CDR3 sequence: CASSILITENTEAFF. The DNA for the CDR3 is TGTGCCAGCAGCATCCTCATAACAGAGAACACTGAAGCTTTCTTT.

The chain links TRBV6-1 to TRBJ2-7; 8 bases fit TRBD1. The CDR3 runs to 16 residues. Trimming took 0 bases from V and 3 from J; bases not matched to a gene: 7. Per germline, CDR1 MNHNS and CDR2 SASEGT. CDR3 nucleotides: TGTGCCAGCAGTGAAGCGGTCCGGACAGGGATCTACGAGCAGTACTTC. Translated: CASSEAVRTGIYEQYF.

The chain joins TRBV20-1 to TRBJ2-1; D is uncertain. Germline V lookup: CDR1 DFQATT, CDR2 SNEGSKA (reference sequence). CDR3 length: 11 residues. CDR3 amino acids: CSADDFDEQFF. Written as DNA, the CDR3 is TGCAGCGCCGATGATTTCGATGAGCAGTTCTTC.

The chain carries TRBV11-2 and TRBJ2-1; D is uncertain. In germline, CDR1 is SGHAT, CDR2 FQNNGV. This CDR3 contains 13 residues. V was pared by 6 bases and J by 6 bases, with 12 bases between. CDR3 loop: CASSQTSFNEQFF. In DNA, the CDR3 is TGTGCCAGCAGTCAAACTTCTTTCAATGAGCAGTTCTTC.

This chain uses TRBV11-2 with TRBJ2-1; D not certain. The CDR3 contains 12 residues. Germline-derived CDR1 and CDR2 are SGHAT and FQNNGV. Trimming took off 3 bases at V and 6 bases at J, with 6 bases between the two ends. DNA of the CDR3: TGTGCCAGCAGCTTGTGGGGCAATGAGCAGTTCTTC. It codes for CASSLWGNEQFF.

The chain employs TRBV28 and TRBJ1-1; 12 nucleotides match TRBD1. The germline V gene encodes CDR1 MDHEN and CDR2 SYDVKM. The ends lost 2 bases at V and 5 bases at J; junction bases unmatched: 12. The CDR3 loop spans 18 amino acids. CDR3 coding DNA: TGTGCCAGCAGTTTAGTTATTGGGACAGGGGGCGTTGGTACTGAAGCTTTCTTT. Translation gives CASSLVIGTGGVGTEAFF.

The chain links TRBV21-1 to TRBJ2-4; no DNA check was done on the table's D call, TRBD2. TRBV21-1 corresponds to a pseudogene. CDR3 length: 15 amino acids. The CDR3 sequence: CASREATLAKNIQYF. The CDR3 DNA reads TGTGCCAGCAGAGAGGCTACTCTAGCCAAAAACATTCAGTACTTC.

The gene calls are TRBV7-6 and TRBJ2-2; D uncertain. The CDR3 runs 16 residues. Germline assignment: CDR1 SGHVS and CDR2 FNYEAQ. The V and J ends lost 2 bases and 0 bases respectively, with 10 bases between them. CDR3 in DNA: TGTGCCAGCAGCTTATTTACGGGCGCGAACACCGGGGAGCTGTTTTTT. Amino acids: CASSLFTGANTGELFF.

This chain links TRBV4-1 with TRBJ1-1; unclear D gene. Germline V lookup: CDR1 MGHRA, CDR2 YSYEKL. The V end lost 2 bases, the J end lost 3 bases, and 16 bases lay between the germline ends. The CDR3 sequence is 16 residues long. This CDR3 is CASSQIKGRRDTEAFF. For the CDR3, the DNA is TGCGCCAGCAGCCAAATCAAAGGTAGGCGAGACACTGAAGCTTTCTTT.

In DNA form, the CDR3 reads TGTGCCAGCAGCCTACTAGCGGGTCGGGAGCAGTACTTC. Amino acid sequence: CASSLLAGREQYF. The gene calls are TRBV6-5 and TRBJ2-7; TRBD2 matches at 9 bases. This CDR3 has 13 residues. V dropped 6 bases and J dropped 7; count of bases not matched to a gene: 7. The germline V gene encodes CDR1 MNHEY and CDR2 SVGAGI.

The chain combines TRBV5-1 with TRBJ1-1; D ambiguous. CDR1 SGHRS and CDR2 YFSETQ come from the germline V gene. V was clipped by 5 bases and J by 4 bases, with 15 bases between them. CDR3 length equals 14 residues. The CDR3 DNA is TGCGCCAGCAGACTTGACACGGTGGGCACTGAAGCTTTCTTT. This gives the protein CASRLDTVGTEAFF.

CDR3 sequence reads: CASSPPRGSTDTQYF. CDR3 bases: TGTGCCAGTAGTCCCCCCCGGGGGAGCACAGATACGCAGTATTTT. The chain combines TRBV19 with TRBJ2-3, with a weak D call TRBD2 (6 bases). The length of the CDR3 is 15 residues. The germline V gene has CDR1 LNHDA and CDR2 SQIVND (reference sequence). V dropped 5 bases and J dropped 0 bases, with 12 bases sitting between them.

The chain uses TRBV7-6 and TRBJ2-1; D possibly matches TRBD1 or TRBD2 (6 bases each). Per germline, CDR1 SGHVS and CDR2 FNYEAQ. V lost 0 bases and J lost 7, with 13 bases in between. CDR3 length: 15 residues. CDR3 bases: TGTGCCAGCAGCTTAGCGCCCGGGGGCATGAATGAGCAGTTCTTC. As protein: CASSLAPGGMNEQFF.

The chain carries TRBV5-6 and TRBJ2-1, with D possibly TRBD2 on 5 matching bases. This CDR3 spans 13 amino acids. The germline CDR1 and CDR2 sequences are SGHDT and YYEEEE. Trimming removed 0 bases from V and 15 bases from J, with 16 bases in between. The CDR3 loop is CASSLGLLPVPFF. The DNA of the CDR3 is TGTGCCAGCAGCTTGGGACTACTTCCCGTCCCGTTCTTC.

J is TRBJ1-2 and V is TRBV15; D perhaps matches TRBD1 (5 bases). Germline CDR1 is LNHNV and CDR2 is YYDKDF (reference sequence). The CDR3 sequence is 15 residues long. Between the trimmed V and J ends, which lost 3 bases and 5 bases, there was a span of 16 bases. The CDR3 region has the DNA TGTGCCACCAGCAGGGAAAGGGACGGGCTATATGGCTACACCTTC. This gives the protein CATSRERDGLYGYTF.

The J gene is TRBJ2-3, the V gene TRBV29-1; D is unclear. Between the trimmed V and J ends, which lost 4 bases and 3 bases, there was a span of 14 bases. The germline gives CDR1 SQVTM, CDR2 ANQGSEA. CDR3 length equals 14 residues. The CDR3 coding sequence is TGCAGCGTTGTTAGCTGGGCTATAACAGATACGCAGTATTTT. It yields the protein CSVVSWAITDTQYF.

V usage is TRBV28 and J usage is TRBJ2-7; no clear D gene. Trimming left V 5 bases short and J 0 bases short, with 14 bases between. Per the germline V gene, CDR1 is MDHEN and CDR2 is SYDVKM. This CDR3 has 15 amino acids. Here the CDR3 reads CASSPPGRLSYEQYF. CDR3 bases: TGTGCCAGCAGTCCACCTGGACGGCTCTCCTACGAGCAGTACTTC.

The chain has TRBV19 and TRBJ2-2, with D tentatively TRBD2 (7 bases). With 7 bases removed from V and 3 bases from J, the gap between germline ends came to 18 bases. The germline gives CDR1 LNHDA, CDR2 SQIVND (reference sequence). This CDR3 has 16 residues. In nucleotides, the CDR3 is TGTGCCAGTATCCCTGGGGGGGGGCTGCACACCGGGGAGCTGTTTTTT. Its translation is CASIPGGGLHTGELFF.

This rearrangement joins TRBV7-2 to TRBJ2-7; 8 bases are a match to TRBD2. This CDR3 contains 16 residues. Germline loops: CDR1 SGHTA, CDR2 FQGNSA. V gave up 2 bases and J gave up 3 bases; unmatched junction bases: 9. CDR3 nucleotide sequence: TGTGCCAGCAGCTTACACCTTGATAGCGGGAACTACGAGCAGTACTTC. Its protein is CASSLHLDSGNYEQYF. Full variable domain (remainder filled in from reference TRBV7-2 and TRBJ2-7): GAGVSQSPSNKVTEKGKDVELRCDPISGHTALYWYRQSLGQGLEFLIYFQGNSAPDKSGLPSDRFSAERTGGSVSTLTIQRTQQEDSAVYLCASSLHLDSGNYEQYFGPGTRLTVT.